A single sample is the source of the 21 T cell receptor beta chains below, sequenced in a study of blood T cell repertoires in COVID-19. Using immunoSEQ multiplex PCR, the repertoire was profiled, and TCRdb retains in-frame clones only, with some absent. The sample includes approximately 170,000 clones, around 80% of them seen just once. Material: PBMCs or T cells enriched from blood (not recorded which). The receptors were sampled from a woman between 50 and 59 years old who had recovered from COVID-19.

CDR3 amino acids: CASSLLGRDTGELFF. In DNA, the CDR3 is TGTGCCAGCAGCTTACTAGGCAGGGACACCGGGGAGCTGTTTTTT. This rearrangement joins TRBV7-3 to TRBJ2-2; perhaps TRBD1 as D (5 bases). V shed 2 bases and J shed 3 bases, with 10 bases lying between them. The V gene's germline CDR1 is SGHTA and CDR2 FQGTGA. The CDR3 spans 15 residues.

The V call is TRBV3-1 (or the pseudogene TRBV3-2), the J call TRBJ1-1, with 7 positions matching TRBD1. Germline loops: CDR1 LGHDT, CDR2 YNNKEL (reference sequence). The CDR3 loop spans 16 amino acids. V lost 0 bases, J lost 1 base, and 5 bases stayed unmatched. The CDR3 spells CASSQETGLENTEAFF. In DNA form, the CDR3 reads TGTGCCAGCAGCCAAGAGACAGGGTTAGAGAACACTGAAGCTTTCTTT.

The genes are TRBV5-6 and TRBJ1-3, with 7 bases identical to TRBD1. The CDR3 has 13 amino acids. Losses at the gene ends were 3 bases for V and 3 bases for J; bases not matched to a gene: 0. Germline loops: CDR1 SGHDT, CDR2 YYEEEE. The CDR3 DNA is TGTGCCAGCAGCTGGGACAGTGGAAACACCATATATTTT. Its translation: CASSWDSGNTIYF.

The chain uses TRBV5-1 and TRBJ1-1, with D possibly TRBD1 on 6 matching bases. This CDR3 is built from 16 residues. The germline V and J ends were trimmed by 3 bases and 4 bases, with 19 bases remaining between them. Looked up from germline, CDR1 is SGHRS and CDR2 is YFSETQ. The CDR3 region is CASSSLTQGMSTEAFF. The CDR3 DNA sequence: TGCGCCAGCAGCTCACTAACCCAGGGGATGAGCACTGAAGCTTTCTTT.

The J gene is TRBJ1-1, the V gene TRBV6-5; unclear D gene. The CDR3 totals 15 residues. V was pared by 1 base and J by 1 base, with 10 bases between. In germline, CDR1 is MNHEY, CDR2 SVGAGI. The DNA for the CDR3 is TGTGCCAGCAGTTACTGGCGCGGCCGGAACACTGAAGCTTTCTTT. This encodes CASSYWRGRNTEAFF.

The CDR3 nucleotides are TGTGCCAGCAGCTTAGGGACAGGGCGGCGGGAGCAGTACTTC. It is translated as CASSLGTGRREQYF. The rearrangement uses TRBV7-2 and TRBJ2-7; TRBD1 matches at 8 bases. Trimming at V came to 1 base and at J to 7 bases, leaving 6 bases not matched to a gene. The CDR3 covers 14 residues. Looked up from germline, CDR1 is SGHTA and CDR2 is FQGNSA.

This chain joins TRBV6-5 and TRBJ2-6, with D possibly TRBD1 on 6 matching bases. The CDR3 has 15 amino acids. V lost 5 bases to trimming and J lost 4 bases, with 12 bases between them. The V gene's germline CDR1 is MNHEY and CDR2 SVGAGI. CDR3 loop: CASSRRQDGANVLTF. In DNA, the CDR3 is TGTGCCAGCAGTAGGAGACAGGACGGGGCCAACGTCCTGACTTTC.

This clone has a single count. V gene TRBV14 combines with J gene TRBJ2-3; TRBD2 matches at 7 bases. With 2 bases clipped from V and 4 bases from J, the junction kept 6 bases outside the gene matches. CDR1 and CDR2 (germline): SGHDN, FVKESK. CDR3 size: 15 residues. As DNA, the CDR3 is TGTGCCAGCAGCCAAAAAAGCGGGACCGCAGATACGCAGTATTTT. Residues: CASSQKSGTADTQYF.

The V call is TRBV4-2, the J call TRBJ2-4; D possibly corresponds to TRBD1 (5 bases). Deletions cut 0 bases from V and 0 bases from J, with 12 bases between. This CDR3 has 17 residues. The germline gives CDR1 LGHNA, CDR2 YNFKEQ. The CDR3: CASSQEGAALAKNIQYF. CDR3 sequence (DNA): TGTGCCAGCAGCCAAGAAGGGGCTGCCCTAGCCAAAAACATTCAGTACTTC.

The chain couples TRBV27 to TRBJ2-2; TRBD2 agrees at 15 bases. Trimming cost V 3 bases and J 0 bases; bases outside gene matches: 5. Per the germline V gene, CDR1 is MNHEY and CDR2 is SMNVEV (reference sequence). The CDR3 consists of 19 residues. Here the CDR3 reads CASSFAGLAGGTNTGELFF. The DNA for the CDR3 is TGTGCCAGCAGTTTCGCGGGACTAGCGGGAGGAACGAACACCGGGGAGCTGTTTTTT.

V is TRBV7-2 and J is TRBJ2-7; D possibly corresponds to TRBD2 (7 bases). V was cut by 1 base and J by 3 bases, with 13 bases left in between. The CDR3 has 15 amino acids. Germline V CDR1 and CDR2: SGHTA, FQGNSA. The CDR3 bases are TGTGCCAGCAGCTTAGGGGCGGGGGCCGTCTACGAGCAGTACTTC. Its translation: CASSLGAGAVYEQYF.

In this sample, this clone turned up once. V gene TRBV7-9 combines with J gene TRBJ1-1, with a tentative D call TRBD1 (5 bases). V was clipped by 4 bases and J by 6 bases, with 12 bases between them. The length of the CDR3 is 13 residues. Germline assignment: CDR1 SEHNR and CDR2 FQNEAQ (reference sequence). The CDR3 DNA follows: TGTGCCAGCAGCTGGGGGGATGTTTCTGAAGCTTTCTTT. Residues: CASSWGDVSEAFF.

This clone was counted a single time. The rearrangement links TRBV4-1 to TRBJ1-2; 7 nucleotides line up with TRBD1. Trimming took 1 base from V and 5 from J; bases not matched to a gene: 4. Germline V gives CDR1 MGHRA, CDR2 YSYEKL. This CDR3 comprises 14 residues. In nucleotides, the CDR3 is TGCGCCAGCAGCCAAGGGGCAGGGGGGTATGGCTACACCTTC. Encoded protein: CASSQGAGGYGYTF.

The chain is built from TRBV6-5 and TRBJ2-7; the D gene is possibly TRBD1 (5 bases). The germline V gene has CDR1 MNHEY and CDR2 SVGAGI. Trimming cost V 11 bases and J 11 bases, with 19 bases left between them. This CDR3 has 11 residues. For the CDR3, the DNA is TGTGCCGTGGATGTCCTGGCAGGGAAGTACTTC. It encodes CAVDVLAGKYF.

Worth noting for this clone: The junction departs from germline at one end; a sequencing error may be responsible. J is TRBJ2-1 and V is TRBV5-4, with D perhaps TRBD2 (6 bases). Per the germline V gene, CDR1 is SGHNT and CDR2 is YYREEE (reference sequence). This CDR3 comprises 15 residues. This chain's CDR3 is CASTLGGSGYNEQFF. DNA for the CDR3: TGTGCCAGCACCTTGGGAGGTAGCGGATACAATGAGCAGTTCTTC.

This sequence joins TRBV7-8 and TRBJ2-3; 11 bases match TRBD2. Germline CDR1 is SGHVS and CDR2 is FQNEAQ. With 6 bases clipped from V and 1 base from J, the junction kept 6 bases outside the gene matches. The CDR3 is made up of 16 amino acids. The CDR3 nucleotides read TGTGCCAGCAGACCTAGCGGGAGGCTGCGCACAGATACGCAGTATTTT. It translates to CASRPSGRLRTDTQYF.

The rearrangement uses TRBV28 and TRBJ1-6, with 7 bases lining up with TRBD1. The junction had 5 bases not matched to a gene; V was cut back by 8 bases and J by 7 bases. Germline lookup yields CDR1 MDHEN and CDR2 SYDVKM. The CDR3 extends over 13 amino acids. The CDR3 DNA sequence: TGTGCCAGCCAGAGGGACAGCAATTCACCCCTCCACTTT. This sequence encodes CASQRDSNSPLHF.

J is TRBJ2-7 and V is TRBV18; 10 nucleotides agree with TRBD1. CDR3 length: 15 residues. Trimming took 6 bases from V and 4 from J; bases not matched to a gene: 9. Germline V gives CDR1 KGHSH, CDR2 LQKENI. CDR3 DNA: TGTGCCAGCTCTCCCGGGACAGGGGCAAGGTACGAGCAGTACTTC. Encoded protein: CASSPGTGARYEQYF.

The genes are TRBV7-3 and TRBJ2-1; the match to TRBD2 covers 8 bases. Germline CDR1 and CDR2: SGHTA and FQGTGA. The CDR3 sequence is 16 residues long. After removal of 5 bases from V and 5 bases from J, the junction contained 11 bases not matched to a gene. The CDR3 bases are TGTGCCAGCAGCAGCTTAGCGGGACACGTGGACAATGAGCAGTTCTTC. Protein: CASSSLAGHVDNEQFF.

The chain employs TRBV7-2 and TRBJ2-2, with 10 positions matching TRBD1. The V segment lost 0 bases and the J segment 6 bases; nucleotides outside the gene matches: 4. Germline V gene lookup returns CDR1 SGHTA and CDR2 FQGNSA. CDR3 length: 16 amino acids. CDR3 bases: TGTGCCAGCAGCTTAGCGGGACAGGGGAGGTCCGGGGAGCTGTTTTTT. Translated: CASSLAGQGRSGELFF.

The V and J genes are TRBV7-2 and TRBJ2-1, with 8 bases identical to TRBD1. Per the germline V gene, CDR1 is SGHTA and CDR2 is FQGNSA. With 4 bases clipped from V and 2 bases from J, the junction kept 4 bases outside the gene matches. The CDR3 is 15 amino acids. This CDR3 is CASSSQGAPYNEQFF. CDR3 nucleotides: TGTGCCAGCAGCTCTCAGGGGGCCCCCTACAATGAGCAGTTCTTC.